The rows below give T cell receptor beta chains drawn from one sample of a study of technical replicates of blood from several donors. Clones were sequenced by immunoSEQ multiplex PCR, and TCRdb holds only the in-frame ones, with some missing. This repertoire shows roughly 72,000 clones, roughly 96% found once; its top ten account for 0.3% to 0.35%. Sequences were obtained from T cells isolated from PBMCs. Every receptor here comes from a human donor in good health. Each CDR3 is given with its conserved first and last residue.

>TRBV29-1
CSVSPSGSWNEQFF
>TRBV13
CASSDQTGGYGYTF
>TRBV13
CASSLDGPNNEKLFF
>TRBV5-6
CASSSGTGAVFYGYTF
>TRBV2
CASSEGTGGLRTDTQYF
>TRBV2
CASSVKAVQETQYF
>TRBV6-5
CASSRTFSNQPQHF
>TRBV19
CASSIPGLAGPNEQFF
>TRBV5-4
CASSPGTGSGEQYF
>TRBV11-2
CASSFYGGRAYEQYF
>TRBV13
CASSSSTGSDTQYF
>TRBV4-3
CASSQLLGREQYF
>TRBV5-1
CASRGSGTYNEQFF
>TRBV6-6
CASSYSVSSGLDEQYF
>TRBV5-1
CASSYTGGEYTEAFF